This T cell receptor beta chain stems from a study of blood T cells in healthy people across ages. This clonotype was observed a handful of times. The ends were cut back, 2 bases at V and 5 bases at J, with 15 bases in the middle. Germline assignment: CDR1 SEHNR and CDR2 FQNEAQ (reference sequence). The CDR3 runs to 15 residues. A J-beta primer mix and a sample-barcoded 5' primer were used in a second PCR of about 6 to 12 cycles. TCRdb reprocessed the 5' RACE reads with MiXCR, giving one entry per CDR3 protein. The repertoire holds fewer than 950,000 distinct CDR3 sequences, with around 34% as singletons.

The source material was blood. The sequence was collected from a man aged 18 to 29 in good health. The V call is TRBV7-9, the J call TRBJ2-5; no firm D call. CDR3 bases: TGTGCCAGCAGCTTACTATCCAGTCTCGGCGAGACCCAGTACTTC. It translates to CASSLLSSLGETQYF.